The 26 T cell receptor beta chains presented below share a single source sample, sequenced in a study of shared clonotypes between healthy human individuals (dated by TCRdb to the early 2020s). The library was obtained by the immunoSEQ multiplex PCR assay. The table comes from immuneACCESS by way of TCRdb, which keeps in-frame sequences with V and J called. Part of the clones is missing from these tables; in studies checked, under half for an unresolved V gene and the rest for unknown reasons. Within this sample are under 850,000 clones, with around 77% of them counted one time only. The ten most abundant clones make up under 2% of the sample. What was sequenced was memory CD4+ T cells sorted from blood. This specimen's cell subset or site label, interpreted: CD45RA-negative fraction. Receptors were obtained from a woman aged 25-40 years in good health.

The chain employs TRBV18 and TRBJ1-1; 11 bases fit TRBD1. From germline, CDR1 is KGHSH and CDR2 LQKENI. The CDR3 has 17 amino acids. The V segment lost 4 bases and the J segment 2 bases; nucleotides outside the gene matches: 9. In DNA form, the CDR3 reads TGTGCCAGCTCACAGATGACCGGGACAGGGGGTAACACTGAAGCTTTCTTT. Translated: CASSQMTGTGGNTEAFF. Complete variable domain (other parts from reference TRBV18 and TRBJ1-1): NAGVMQNPRHLVRRRGQEARLRCSPMKGHSHVYWYRQLPEEGLKFMVYLQKENIIDESGMPKERFSAEFPKEGPSILRIQQVVRGDSAAYFCASSQMTGTGGNTEAFFGQGTRLTVV.

J is TRBJ1-1 and V is TRBV5-5; D call uncertain. Germline values: CDR1 SGHKS, CDR2 YYEKEE (reference sequence). Trimming removed 0 bases from V and 5 bases from J, with 14 bases in between. The CDR3 covers 15 residues. The CDR3 coding sequence is TGTGCCAGCAGCTTGGCCCACGCCGGTCAGACTGAAGCTTTCTTT. It specifies CASSLAHAGQTEAFF.

The rearrangement links TRBV2 to TRBJ1-5; D not resolved. Germline values: CDR1 SNHLY, CDR2 FYNNEI. The CDR3 covers 14 residues. The V gene lost 7 bases and the J gene lost 0 bases, with 10 bases spanning the gap. CDR3 loop: CASTPSFSNQPQHF. CDR3 in DNA: TGTGCCAGCACCCCGAGCTTTAGCAATCAGCCCCAGCATTTT.

This clone was seen once. The V and J genes are TRBV5-1 and TRBJ2-1, with TRBD1 matching 9 bases. This CDR3 spans 17 amino acids. The germline V gene encodes CDR1 SGHRS and CDR2 YFSETQ. The V and J ends lost 4 bases and 1 base, in that order; junction bases with no gene match: 9. The CDR3 region is CASSGNGQGWSYNEQFF. The CDR3 region has the DNA TGCGCCAGCAGCGGAAATGGACAGGGGTGGTCCTACAATGAGCAGTTCTTC.

The chain links TRBV2 to TRBJ2-1; 8 nucleotides match TRBD1. The CDR3 covers 14 residues. The V and J ends lost 7 bases and 4 bases, in that order; junction bases with no gene match: 6. Germline CDR1 and CDR2: SNHLY and FYNNEI. This CDR3 is CASTKGQGYNEQFF. DNA of the CDR3: TGTGCCAGCACAAAAGGACAGGGTTACAATGAGCAGTTCTTC. The variable domain in full, completed from reference TRBV2 and TRBJ2-1, reads EPEVTQTPSHQVTQMGQEVILRCVPISNHLYFYWYRQILGQKVEFLVSFYNNEISEKSEIFDDQFSVERPDGSNFTLKIRSTKLEDSAMYFCASTKGQGYNEQFFGPGTRLTVL.

This clone occurred once. The DNA for the CDR3 is TGTGCCAGCAGCCCCCGGACTAGCGTGAGCACAGATACGCAGTATTTT. As protein: CASSPRTSVSTDTQYF. This sequence joins TRBV7-9 and TRBJ2-3, with 9 bases matching TRBD2. V was clipped by 5 bases and J by 0 bases; unmatched bases: 6. The CDR3 consists of 16 residues. The germline gives CDR1 SEHNR, CDR2 FQNEAQ (reference sequence).

This chain uses TRBV11-2 with TRBJ2-2; no clear D gene. The CDR3 is 14 residues long. V was clipped by 3 bases and J by 2 bases, with 7 bases between them. Germline-derived CDR1 and CDR2 are SGHAT and FQNNGV. The CDR3 sequence is CASSLYGNTGELFF. CDR3 in DNA: TGTGCCAGCAGCTTGTACGGAAACACCGGGGAGCTGTTTTTT.

This clone has only a few counts. The chain couples TRBV11-3 to TRBJ2-2, with D maybe TRBD1 (6 bases). This CDR3 comprises 16 residues. V dropped 1 base and J dropped 1 base, with 10 bases sitting between them. From germline, CDR1 is SGHNT and CDR2 YENEEA. The CDR3 here is CASSLGGHQNTGELFF. The CDR3 bases are TGTGCCAGCAGCTTAGGGGGACACCAGAACACCGGGGAGCTGTTTTTT.

The sample holds a few counts of this clone. CDR3 coding DNA: TGTGCCAGCAGCTTAGTAGGAGCCCTGGGGAACACCGGGGAGCTGTTTTTT. Translated, it gives CASSLVGALGNTGELFF. The chain uses TRBV7-6 and TRBJ2-2; D gene unclear. Trimming stripped 1 base from V and 1 base from J, with 13 bases between. CDR1 and CDR2 (germline): SGHVS, FNYEAQ. There are 17 residues in the CDR3.

This clone was counted between two and nine times. The genes are TRBV6-5 and TRBJ1-2; the D is unclear. The V and J ends lost 8 bases and 6 bases respectively, with 7 bases between them. The germline gives CDR1 MNHEY, CDR2 SVGAGI. The CDR3 has 10 amino acids. The chain's CDR3 is CASRGDGYTF. CDR3 nucleotide sequence: TGTGCCAGCCGGGGTGATGGCTACACCTTC.

This chain uses TRBV6-5 with TRBJ2-1; the match to TRBD2 covers 8 bases. The CDR3 contains 15 residues. Germline V gene lookup returns CDR1 MNHEY and CDR2 SVGAGI. The ends lost 2 bases at V and 4 bases at J; junction bases unmatched: 4. The CDR3, as DNA: TGTGCCAGCAGTTACGAGCGGGAGCCTTACAATGAGCAGTTCTTC. Its translation is CASSYEREPYNEQFF.

In this sample, this clone turned up a few times. The chain joins TRBV7-7 to TRBJ2-1, with D possibly TRBD1 on 5 matching bases. This CDR3 comprises 13 residues. Germline CDR1 and CDR2: SSHAT and FNYEAQ (reference sequence). Deletions cut 5 bases from V and 5 bases from J, with 10 bases between. CDR3 loop: CASSPDSHNEQFF. The CDR3 nucleotides read TGTGCCAGCAGCCCCGACAGCCACAATGAGCAGTTCTTC.

The rearrangement links TRBV18 to TRBJ2-7; possibly TRBD2 for D (6 bases). This CDR3 contains 14 residues. Trimming took 3 bases from V and 5 from J, leaving 14 bases between them. Germline V gene sequence: CDR1 KGHSH, CDR2 LQKENI. The CDR3 loop is CASSPRGTNDEQYF. CDR3 coding DNA: TGTGCCAGCTCACCGCGGGGAACGAACGACGAGCAGTACTTC. Variable domain in full (rest from reference TRBV18 and TRBJ2-7): NAGVMQNPRHLVRRRGQEARLRCSPMKGHSHVYWYRQLPEEGLKFMVYLQKENIIDESGMPKERFSAEFPKEGPSILRIQQVVRGDSAAYFCASSPRGTNDEQYFGPGTRLTVT.

V and J are TRBV6-1 and TRBJ2-3; 11 bases map to TRBD2. Germline V CDR1 and CDR2: MNHNS, SASEGT. Trimming cost V 3 bases and J 6 bases; bases outside gene matches: 8. CDR3 length equals 16 residues. The CDR3 is CASSDMASSGRDTQYF. The CDR3 DNA follows: TGTGCCAGCAGTGATATGGCGTCTAGCGGGAGGGATACGCAGTATTTT.

The rearrangement uses TRBV19 and TRBJ2-1; 7 nucleotides match TRBD2. Germline loops: CDR1 LNHDA, CDR2 SQIVND (reference sequence). The CDR3 has 13 amino acids. The V gene end was trimmed by 4 bases and the J gene end by 10 bases; junction bases not matched to a gene: 7. CDR3 in amino acids: CASSTLGGFEQFF. CDR3 DNA: TGTGCCAGTAGTACCTTGGGGGGGTTCGAGCAGTTCTTC.

V and J are TRBV21-1 and TRBJ2-7; the table's D call TRBD2 went unverified against the DNA. TRBV21-1 is termed a pseudogene. This CDR3 has 14 amino acids. The DNA for the CDR3 is TGTGCCAGCAGCCCACTAGATTTGCCCTCCGAGCAGTACTTC. As protein: CASSPLDLPSEQYF.

The rearrangement joins TRBV7-8 to TRBJ2-2, with D possibly TRBD1 on 6 matching bases. The CDR3 runs to 16 residues. Trimming took 4 bases from V and 1 from J, leaving 13 bases between them. CDR1 and CDR2 (germline): SGHVS, FQNEAQ. CDR3: CASSYLPGQNTGELFF. The DNA of the CDR3 is TGTGCCAGCAGCTACCTCCCGGGACAGAACACCGGGGAGCTGTTTTTT.

CDR3 amino acids: CASSLTSGSSGELFF. CDR3 DNA sequence: TGTGCCAGCAGCTTGACTAGCGGGAGCTCCGGGGAGCTGTTTTTT. V is TRBV11-1 and J is TRBJ2-2; TRBD2 agrees at 12 bases. V lost 3 bases, J lost 6 bases, and 2 bases stayed unmatched. Germline CDR1 SGHAT, CDR2 FQDESV (reference sequence). This CDR3 has 15 amino acids.

J is TRBJ1-5 and V is TRBV5-1; D may be TRBD1 (6 bases). V lost 1 base to trimming and J lost 5 bases, with 16 bases between them. Germline loops: CDR1 SGHRS, CDR2 YFSETQ. The CDR3 consists of 16 residues. CDR3 protein: CASSLTIRGADQPQHF. In nucleotides, the CDR3 is TGCGCCAGCAGCTTGACCATCCGGGGGGCTGATCAGCCCCAGCATTTT.

This chain links TRBV19 with TRBJ2-7, with D tentatively TRBD1 (5 bases). Germline V gene lookup returns CDR1 LNHDA and CDR2 SQIVND (reference sequence). The V gene lost 4 bases and the J gene lost 3 bases, with 10 bases spanning the gap. This CDR3 has 13 amino acids. Written as DNA, the CDR3 is TGTGCCAGTAGTACGACAGACAACTACGAGCAGTACTTC. Its protein product is CASSTTDNYEQYF. The variable domain in full, completed from reference TRBV19 and TRBJ2-7, reads DGGITQSPKYLFRKEGQNVTLSCEQNLNHDAMYWYRQDPGQGLRLIYYSQIVNDFQKGDIAEGYSVSREKKESFPLTVTSAQKNPTAFYLCASSTTDNYEQYFGPGTRLTVT.

This chain connects TRBV30 to TRBJ1-5; no definite D call. CDR1 and CDR2 (germline): GTSNPN, SVGIG (reference sequence). The CDR3 runs 15 residues. The ends were cut back, 2 bases at V and 4 bases at J, with 15 bases in the middle. CDR3 bases: TGTGCCTGGAGTCGTTCGGGAGGCGGAAATCAGCCCCAGCATTTT. As protein: CAWSRSGGGNQPQHF.

The genes are TRBV28 and TRBJ1-5; 7 bases fit TRBD1. With V trimmed by 8 bases and J by 2 bases, 3 bases remained unmatched. This CDR3 contains 13 residues. Germline assignment: CDR1 MDHEN and CDR2 SYDVKM. The DNA of the CDR3 is TGTGCCAGCGGTGACAGGGGCAATCAGCCCCAGCATTTT. Translating gives CASGDRGNQPQHF.

The chain employs TRBV5-5 and TRBJ1-4, with D possibly TRBD1 on 5 matching bases. Deletions cut 6 bases from V and 2 bases from J, with 8 bases between. This CDR3 region has 13 residues. Per the germline V gene, CDR1 is SGHKS and CDR2 is YYEKEE (reference sequence). DNA for the CDR3: TGTGCCAGCAAACGGGGGACTAATGAAAAACTGTTTTTT. Its protein is CASKRGTNEKLFF.

This chain connects TRBV14 to TRBJ2-1; D is possibly TRBD2 (5 bases). The germline V and J ends were trimmed by 4 bases and 3 bases, with 13 bases remaining between them. This CDR3 has 15 amino acids. The germline gives CDR1 SGHDN, CDR2 FVKESK. CDR3 residues: CASSRLRDHYNEQFF. The CDR3 nucleotides are TGTGCCAGCAGCCGCCTCCGGGATCACTACAATGAGCAGTTCTTC.

CDR3 amino acids: CASSGPRAGTYNEQFF. The CDR3 DNA reads as TGTGCCAGCAGTGGACCCCGAGCGGGAACCTACAATGAGCAGTTCTTC. This rearrangement joins TRBV25-1 to TRBJ2-1, with 7 bases matching TRBD2. Per the germline V gene, CDR1 is MGHDK and CDR2 is SYGVNS. Trimming took 4 bases from V and 2 from J; bases not matched to a gene: 8. The CDR3 extends over 16 amino acids.

The rearrangement joins TRBV18 to TRBJ2-7, with D possibly matching TRBD2 (5 bases). CDR3 length: 14 residues. Germline V gene data show CDR1 as KGHSH and CDR2 as LQKENI. Trimming cost V 9 bases and J 5 bases, with 20 bases left between them. CDR3 protein: CASLSRGGRNEQYF. In DNA form, the CDR3 reads TGTGCCAGTCTATCCCGGGGTGGAAGGAACGAGCAGTACTTC.